What follows are 14 T cell receptor beta chains derived from one specimen sequenced in a study of T cell responses to AZD1222 COVID-19 vaccine. This table comes from immunoSEQ multiplex PCR, and its TCRdb copy is limited to in-frame clones, with some not included. The data hold about 92,000 clones, with approximately 91% observed a single time. Sequenced here: peripheral blood, sampled on day 0 of AZD1222 vaccination. These receptor sequences come from an adult in good health.

This sequence joins TRBV27 and TRBJ1-4; perhaps TRBD1 as D (5 bases). The germline V gene encodes CDR1 MNHEY and CDR2 SMNVEV (reference sequence). The CDR3 loop spans 13 amino acids. V lost 7 bases to trimming and J lost 8 bases, with 14 bases between them. The CDR3 reads CASTKSGGEKLFF. In DNA form, the CDR3 reads TGTGCCAGCACCAAATCCGGGGGGGAAAAACTGTTTTTT. Complete variable domain (other parts from reference TRBV27 and TRBJ1-4): EAQVTQNPRYLITVTGKKLTVTCSQNMNHEYMSWYRQDPGLGLRQIYYSMNVEVTDKGDVPEGYKVSRKEKRNFPLILESPSPNQTSLYFCASTKSGGEKLFFGSGTQLSVL.

This clone showed up just once. The V call is TRBV4-3, the J call TRBJ2-1; TRBD2 agrees at 8 bases. Germline assignment: CDR1 LGHNA and CDR2 YSLEER. The ends lost 0 bases at V and 4 bases at J; junction bases unmatched: 5. The CDR3 contains 16 residues. CDR3 DNA: TGCGCCAGCAGCCAAGATTTACGGGAGGGGTACAATGAGCAGTTCTTC. This sequence encodes CASSQDLREGYNEQFF.

V gene TRBV19 combines with J gene TRBJ2-5; D unclear. V gave up 7 bases and J gave up 3 bases, with 18 bases separating them. In germline, CDR1 is LNHDA, CDR2 SQIVND (reference sequence). The CDR3 is 15 residues long. CDR3 bases: TGTGCCAGTACCGCTGACTTGGCTCGTAAAGAGACCCAGTACTTC. Protein product: CASTADLARKETQYF.

V and J are TRBV28 and TRBJ2-1, with D unresolved. V was cut by 6 bases and J by 1 base, with 13 bases left in between. The CDR3 is 15 amino acids. The V gene's germline CDR1 is MDHEN and CDR2 SYDVKM. CDR3 sequence (DNA): TGTGCCAGCAGCCCGGCCGCCTTTTCCTACAATGAGCAGTTCTTC. As protein: CASSPAAFSYNEQFF.

The chain is built from TRBV10-3 and TRBJ2-1; 9 bases agree with TRBD2. CDR3 size: 14 residues. The germline V gene has CDR1 ENHRY and CDR2 SYGVKD. With 4 bases clipped from V and 5 bases from J, the junction kept 3 bases outside the gene matches. As DNA, the CDR3 is TGTGCCATCAGTGGGGCTAGCGGGAACAATGAGCAGTTCTTC. Its translation is CAISGASGNNEQFF.

The V and J genes are TRBV5-1 and TRBJ2-1; 8 bases align to TRBD1. With 0 bases clipped from V and 3 bases from J, the junction kept 8 bases outside the gene matches. The CDR3 is made up of 17 amino acids. In germline, CDR1 is SGHRS, CDR2 YFSETQ. In nucleotides, the CDR3 is TGCGCCAGCAGCTTGGGGACAGGGACCCTCCTCTACAATGAGCAGTTCTTC. This translates into CASSLGTGTLLYNEQFF.

The V gene is TRBV25-1, the J gene TRBJ2-2; 8 positions match TRBD1. CDR3 size: 16 residues. V dropped 6 bases and J dropped 6; count of bases not matched to a gene: 12. Germline V lookup: CDR1 MGHDK, CDR2 SYGVNS. CDR3 region: CASSRSRGPGPGELFF. In DNA, the CDR3 is TGTGCCAGCAGCCGCTCCAGGGGGCCGGGTCCCGGGGAGCTGTTTTTT.

The sample holds one count of this clone. The chain combines TRBV7-9 with TRBJ1-4, with D tentatively TRBD1 (6 bases). Germline V gives CDR1 SEHNR, CDR2 FQNEAQ (reference sequence). The ends were cut back, 7 bases at V and 8 bases at J, with 20 bases in the middle. This CDR3 has 15 residues. CDR3 residues: CASTRTARGLEKLFF. The CDR3 DNA reads TGTGCCAGCACCCGGACAGCTAGGGGACTCGAAAAACTGTTTTTT.

J is TRBJ2-7 and V is TRBV6-2 or TRBV6-3; TRBD2 matches at 15 bases. The germline V gene has CDR1 MNHEY and CDR2 SVGEGT. The CDR3 loop spans 17 amino acids. The V segment lost 5 bases and the J segment 2 bases; nucleotides outside the gene matches: 7. The CDR3 DNA reads as TGTGCCAGCAGTGGGACTAGCGGGAGGCCGAACCCCTACGAGCAGTACTTC. Translating gives CASSGTSGRPNPYEQYF.

The chain couples TRBV19 to TRBJ2-1; 13 bases fit TRBD2. J gave up 10 bases and V 5 bases, and 2 bases lay outside the gene matches. Germline loops: CDR1 LNHDA, CDR2 SQIVND (reference sequence). CDR3 length: 13 amino acids. The CDR3 loop reads CASSGLAGVEQFF. The DNA for the CDR3 is TGTGCCAGTAGTGGACTAGCGGGAGTAGAGCAGTTCTTC.

The V call is TRBV3-1 (or the pseudogene TRBV3-2), the J call TRBJ1-1; D call uncertain. The CDR3 sequence is 16 residues long. The V and J ends lost 0 bases and 0 bases respectively, with 11 bases between them. Germline CDR1 reads LGHDT; CDR2 reads YNNKEL (reference sequence). In DNA, the CDR3 is TGTGCCAGCAGCCAAGAGCCCCGGGGAGTGAACACTGAAGCTTTCTTT. This sequence encodes CASSQEPRGVNTEAFF.

This clone was recorded only once. The rearrangement uses TRBV6-2 or TRBV6-3 and TRBJ2-7; no reliable D call. Trimming took 7 bases from V and 6 from J, leaving 22 bases between them. Germline values: CDR1 MNHEY, CDR2 SVGEGT. The CDR3 runs 15 residues. The CDR3 coding sequence is TGTGCCAGCACCCCGGCGGATCTAGGATGGCTCGAGCAGTACTTC. Protein sequence: CASTPADLGWLEQYF.

The rearrangement joins TRBV28 to TRBJ1-2, with TRBD1 matching over 9 bases. V shed 6 bases, J shed 5 bases, and the junction held 10 bases outside the gene matches. Per the germline V gene, CDR1 is MDHEN and CDR2 is SYDVKM. The CDR3 runs 15 residues. The CDR3 loop reads CASSPMGQGTYGYTF. As DNA, the CDR3 is TGTGCCAGCAGCCCCATGGGACAGGGAACATATGGCTACACCTTC.

The rearrangement uses TRBV19 and TRBJ2-1; a weak D match, TRBD2 (6 bases). CDR3 length equals 13 residues. Germline CDR1 is LNHDA and CDR2 is SQIVND (reference sequence). V was pared by 0 bases and J by 8 bases, with 8 bases between. The CDR3 coding sequence is TGTGCCAGTAGTATAGATGGGGGGTATGAGCAGTTCTTC. It specifies CASSIDGGYEQFF.